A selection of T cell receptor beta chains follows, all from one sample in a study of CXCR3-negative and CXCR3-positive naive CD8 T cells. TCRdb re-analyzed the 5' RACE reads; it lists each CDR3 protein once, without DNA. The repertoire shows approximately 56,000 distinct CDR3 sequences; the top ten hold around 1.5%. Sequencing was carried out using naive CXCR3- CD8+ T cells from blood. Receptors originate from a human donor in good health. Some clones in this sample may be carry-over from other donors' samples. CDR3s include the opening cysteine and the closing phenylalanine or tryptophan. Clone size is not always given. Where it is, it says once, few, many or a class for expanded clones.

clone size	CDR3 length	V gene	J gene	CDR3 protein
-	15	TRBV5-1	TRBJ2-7	CASSPPDRGNDEQYF
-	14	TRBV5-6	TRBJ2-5	CASSYGGIQETQYF
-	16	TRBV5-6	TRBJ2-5	CASSSQLGQGAGTQYF
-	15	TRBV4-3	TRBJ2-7	CASSQDRSGGYEQYF
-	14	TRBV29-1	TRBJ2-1	CSVARLEEVDEQFF
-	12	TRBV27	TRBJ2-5	CASGPLGETQYF
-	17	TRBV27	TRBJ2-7	CASSPIKSGGVKDEQYF
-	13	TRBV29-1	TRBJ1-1	CSARLSLDTEAFF
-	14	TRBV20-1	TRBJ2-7	CSALPLGQGVVQYF
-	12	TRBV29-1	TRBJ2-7	CSVEGEDYEQYF
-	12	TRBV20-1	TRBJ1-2	CSADSWVYGYTF
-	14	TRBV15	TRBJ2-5	CATSREASGETQYF
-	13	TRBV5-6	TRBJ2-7	CASSLSTGPEQYF
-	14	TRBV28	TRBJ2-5	CASHGRVLGETQYF
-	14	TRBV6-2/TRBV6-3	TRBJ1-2	CASGPGGTNHGYTF
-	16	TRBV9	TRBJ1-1	CASSVGIRGGTTEAFF
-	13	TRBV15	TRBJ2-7	CATSRGGTYEQYF
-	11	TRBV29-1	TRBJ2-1	CSVARLDEQFF
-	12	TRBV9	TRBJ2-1	CASSPTGSEQFF
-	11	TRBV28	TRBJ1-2	CAGQGSEGYTF
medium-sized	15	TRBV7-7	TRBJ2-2	CASSVGQGNTGELFF
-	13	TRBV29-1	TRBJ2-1	CSVEQGAYNEQFF
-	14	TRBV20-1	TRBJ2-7	CSARDGVWSYEQYF
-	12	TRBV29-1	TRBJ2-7	CSAVNGAGEQYF
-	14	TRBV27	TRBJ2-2	CASIRFGNTGELFF
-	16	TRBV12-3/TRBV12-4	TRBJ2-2	CASRPRTSGGTGELFF
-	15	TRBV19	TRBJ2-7	CASSERTSGSYEQYF
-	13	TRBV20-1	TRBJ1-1	CSARTEQNTEAFF
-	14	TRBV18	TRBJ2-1	CASSGQGNYNEQFF